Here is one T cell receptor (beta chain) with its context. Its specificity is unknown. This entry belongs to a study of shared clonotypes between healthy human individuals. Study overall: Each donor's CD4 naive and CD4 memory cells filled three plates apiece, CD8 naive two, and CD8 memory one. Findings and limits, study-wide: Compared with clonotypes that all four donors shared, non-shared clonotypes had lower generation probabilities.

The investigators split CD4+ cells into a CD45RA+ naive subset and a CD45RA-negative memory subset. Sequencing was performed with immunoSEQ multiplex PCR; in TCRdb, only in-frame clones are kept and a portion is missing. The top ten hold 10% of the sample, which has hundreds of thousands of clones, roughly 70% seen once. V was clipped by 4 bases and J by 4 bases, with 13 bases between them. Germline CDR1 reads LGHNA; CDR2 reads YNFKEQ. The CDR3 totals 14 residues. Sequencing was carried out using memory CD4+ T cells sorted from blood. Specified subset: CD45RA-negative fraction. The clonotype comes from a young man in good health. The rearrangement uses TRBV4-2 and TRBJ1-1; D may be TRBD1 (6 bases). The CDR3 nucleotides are TGTGCCAGCAGCCCCCCACAGGGTGGCACTGAAGCTTTCTTT. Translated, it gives CASSPPQGGTEAFF.